Presented here are 13 T cell receptor beta chains from one specimen sequenced in a study of blood T cell repertoires in COVID-19 (dated by TCRdb to the early 2020s). The library was built by means of the immunoSEQ multiplex PCR assay. Here the immuneACCESS table is served through TCRdb, limited to in-frame sequences with V and J called. Missing clones are a known gap in these copies; in checked studies unresolved V genes cover under half, and the rest lacks a known reason. This sample comprises approximately 6,200 clones, roughly 80% of them detected only once. Of the sample, over 12% falls within the top ten clones. The sequenced material came from peripheral blood. The receptors originated from a man aged 55-75 years with acute or convalescent COVID-19.

This clone was found once. The V call is TRBV6-5, the J call TRBJ1-1; 8 bases line up with TRBD1. V lost 6 bases, J lost 6 bases, and 6 bases stayed unmatched. In germline, CDR1 is MNHEY, CDR2 SVGAGI. This CDR3 spans 13 amino acids. The CDR3: CASSFRGRPEAFF. The CDR3 region has the DNA TGTGCCAGCAGCTTCAGGGGGCGGCCTGAAGCTTTCTTT.

This clone is judged medium-sized (0.01 to 0.1%). The rearrangement uses TRBV6-1 and TRBJ1-5; no firm D call. The V end lost 0 bases, the J end lost 7 bases, and 10 bases lay between the germline ends. The CDR3 totals 14 residues. Per germline, CDR1 MNHNS and CDR2 SASEGT. CDR3 nucleotides: TGTGCCAGCAGTGAAGCACCACTTATCCAGCCCCAGCATTTT. Translating it yields CASSEAPLIQPQHF.

V and J are TRBV7-2 and TRBJ2-3; TRBD2 agrees at 12 bases. CDR3 length equals 17 residues. Germline loops: CDR1 SGHTA, CDR2 FQGNSA. The junction had 7 bases not matched to a gene; V was cut back by 3 bases and J by 3 bases. CDR3 nucleotide sequence: TGTGCCAGCAGCTTGATCCCTAGCGGGGGGGCGACAGATACGCAGTATTTT. Protein product: CASSLIPSGGATDTQYF.

V and J are TRBV7-8 and TRBJ2-7, with D perhaps matching TRBD1 (5 bases). CDR3 length equals 15 residues. Trimming cost V 5 bases and J 3 bases, with 17 bases left between them. The germline CDR1 and CDR2 sequences are SGHVS and FQNEAQ. The CDR3: CASSEGDYGYYEQYF. In DNA form, the CDR3 reads TGTGCCAGCAGCGAAGGGGATTACGGGTACTACGAGCAGTACTTC.

V and J are TRBV2 and TRBJ2-1; 7 nucleotides align to TRBD1. Germline-derived CDR1 and CDR2 are SNHLY and FYNNEI. With V trimmed by 6 bases and J by 0 bases, 8 bases remained unmatched. The CDR3 loop spans 16 amino acids. In DNA form, the CDR3 reads TGTGCCAGCAGCCCTGACAGGGCCCCCTCCTACAATGAGCAGTTCTTC. The encoded protein is CASSPDRAPSYNEQFF.

In its sample, this clone is hyperexpanded. The CDR3, as DNA: TGTGCCAGCAGTTACTCTCAGGGGGCTATGACCGGGGAGCTGTTTTTT. This sequence encodes CASSYSQGAMTGELFF. The chain couples TRBV6-2 or TRBV6-3 to TRBJ2-2, with 8 bases that match TRBD1. CDR1 and CDR2 from the germline V gene are MNHEY and SVGEGT. This CDR3 contains 16 residues. The ends lost 0 bases at V and 5 bases at J; junction bases unmatched: 5.

On this clone: Within the sample, other DNA sequences also encode this same CDR3. The rearrangement links TRBV7-2 to TRBJ2-7; 14 bases map to TRBD2. The CDR3 spans 15 residues. The V gene end was trimmed by 5 bases and the J gene end by 3 bases; junction bases not matched to a gene: 3. CDR1 SGHTA and CDR2 FQGNSA come from the germline V gene. The CDR3 region is CASSPGTSGSYEQYF. The DNA of the CDR3 is TGTGCCAGCAGCCCTGGGACTAGCGGGAGCTACGAGCAGTACTTC.

V and J are TRBV5-1 and TRBJ2-3; D gene unclear. Germline assignment: CDR1 SGHRS and CDR2 YFSETQ. The CDR3 loop spans 14 amino acids. V was pared by 4 bases and J by 0 bases, with 9 bases between. Written as DNA, the CDR3 is TGCGCCAGCAGCCCCGGTGCTAGCACAGATACGCAGTATTTT. Translated, it gives CASSPGASTDTQYF.

The chain uses TRBV18 and TRBJ2-2; the D gene is possibly TRBD2 (6 bases). Germline V CDR1 and CDR2: KGHSH, LQKENI. CDR3 length: 16 residues. The V end was cut by 2 bases, the J end by 5 bases, with 15 bases between. CDR3 residues: CASSPAGTGGTGELFF. CDR3 bases: TGTGCCAGCTCACCAGCTGGAACCGGGGGAACCGGGGAGCTGTTTTTT.

The V gene is TRBV10-3, the J gene TRBJ1-1; no firm D call. CDR3 length: 15 amino acids. V was shortened by 2 bases and J by 1 base, with 11 bases between the two germline ends. Germline CDR1 and CDR2: ENHRY and SYGVKD. The CDR3: CAISEGRSTNTEAFF. The CDR3 DNA reads as TGTGCCATCAGTGAGGGCCGAAGTACGAACACTGAAGCTTTCTTT.

This clone was found a few times. The V call is TRBV4-1, the J call TRBJ2-1; unclear D gene. Trimming removed 0 bases from V and 0 bases from J, with 12 bases in between. CDR3 length: 17 residues. Germline CDR1 MGHRA, CDR2 YSYEKL. This CDR3 is CASSQDSQFLSYNEQFF. In nucleotides, the CDR3 is TGCGCCAGCAGCCAAGATAGCCAGTTCCTCTCCTACAATGAGCAGTTCTTC.

The chain combines TRBV12-5 with TRBJ2-2; 10 bases map to TRBD2. Germline V gene lookup returns CDR1 LGHNT and CDR2 FRNRAP. V shed 2 bases and J 7 bases; nucleotides not matched to a gene: 10. CDR3 length: 17 amino acids. The CDR3 sequence is CASGLPTLAGVGGELFF. The CDR3 DNA reads as TGTGCTAGTGGTTTGCCAACCCTAGCGGGAGTTGGCGGGGAGCTGTTTTTT.

The V and J genes are TRBV29-1 and TRBJ2-3, with 8 positions matching TRBD1. CDR3 length: 13 residues. CDR1 and CDR2 (germline): SQVTM, ANQGSEA. The V and J ends lost 3 bases and 7 bases, in that order; junction bases with no gene match: 6. Here the CDR3 reads CSVDRQGAHTQYF. CDR3 in DNA: TGCAGCGTTGATAGGCAGGGGGCTCATACGCAGTATTTT.